Sequencing of this TCR beta chain was carried out in a study of T cells in Graves' hyperthyroidism and ophthalmopathy. Study background: Peripheral blood was acquired at first diagnosis, ahead of any therapy whatsoever.

Findings and limits, study-wide: With a median lead of around 5.9 months before onset, the model predicted ophthalmopathy.

Trimming removed 6 bases at V and 2 bases at J, with 22 bases between. This CDR3 spans 17 amino acids. Germline V gene sequence: CDR1 LNHDA, CDR2 SQIVND (reference sequence). This clonotype has a handful of counts. The antigen is not known. Amplified TCR beta CDR3 regions came from RNA transcripts. The primer set for the first-round RT-PCR of the TCR CDR3 was HTBI. TCRdb redid the calling of the multiplex PCR reads with MiXCR, one entry per CDR3 protein. The sample records 300,000 to 400,000 distinct CDR3 sequences, roughly 18% being singletons. The sample was blood. The clonotype was recovered from a woman aged 45-59 years with Graves' hyperthyroidism. This chain joins TRBV19 and TRBJ1-2; D perhaps matches TRBD1 (5 bases). CDR3 residues: CASSSREMGGTNYGYTF. DNA of the CDR3: TGTGCCAGTAGCAGCAGGGAGATGGGGGGGACCAACTATGGCTACACCTTC.